This TCR beta chain was identified during a study of OX40 agonist ivuxolimab in advanced cancers. Across the study: A partial response was reached by three patients: one with hepatocellular carcinoma and two with cutaneous melanoma. Study observations and caveats: The mean number of expanded clones was higher in CD8+ T cells than in CD4+. CD4+ and CD8+ blood T cells expanded clonally by week 6 at 0.1 to 3.0 mg/kg.

The assay was immunoSEQ multiplex PCR, and TCRdb's table has in-frame clones only and misses some. The table has 74,000 or so clones, around nine tenths seen once; the top ten hold 2% to 2.5%. CDR3 length equals 14 residues. The germline V and J ends were trimmed by 0 bases and 4 bases, with 9 bases remaining between them. The germline V gene encodes CDR1 LGHNA and CDR2 YSLEER. Autoimmune disease history or systemic immunosuppression meant exclusion. This clone was detected only a few times. The antigen remains unidentified. The specimen comprised CD4+ or CD8+ T cells sorted from blood, sampled in a trial of the OX40 agonist ivuxolimab. The TCR sequence derives from an adult with an advanced solid tumor such as melanoma, head and neck, liver or kidney cancer. The V call is TRBV4-3, the J call TRBJ1-1, with D possibly being TRBD1 (5 bases). The CDR3 region has the DNA TGCGCCAGCAGCCAAGATCCCAGGGCCACTGAAGCTTTCTTT. This codes for CASSQDPRATEAFF.